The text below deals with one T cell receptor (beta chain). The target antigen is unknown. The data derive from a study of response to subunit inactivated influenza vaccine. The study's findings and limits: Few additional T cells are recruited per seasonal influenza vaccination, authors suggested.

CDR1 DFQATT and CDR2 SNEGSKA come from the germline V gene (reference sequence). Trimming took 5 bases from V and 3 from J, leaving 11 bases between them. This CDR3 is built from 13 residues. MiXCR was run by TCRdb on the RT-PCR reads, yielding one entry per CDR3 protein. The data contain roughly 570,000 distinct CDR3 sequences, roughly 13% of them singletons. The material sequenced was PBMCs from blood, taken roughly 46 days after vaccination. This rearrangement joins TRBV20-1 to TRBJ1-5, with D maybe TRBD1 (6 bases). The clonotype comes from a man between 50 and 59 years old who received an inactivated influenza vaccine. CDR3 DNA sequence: TGCAGTGCTTCACAGGGCTTCAATCAGCCCCAGCATTTT. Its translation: CSASQGFNQPQHF.